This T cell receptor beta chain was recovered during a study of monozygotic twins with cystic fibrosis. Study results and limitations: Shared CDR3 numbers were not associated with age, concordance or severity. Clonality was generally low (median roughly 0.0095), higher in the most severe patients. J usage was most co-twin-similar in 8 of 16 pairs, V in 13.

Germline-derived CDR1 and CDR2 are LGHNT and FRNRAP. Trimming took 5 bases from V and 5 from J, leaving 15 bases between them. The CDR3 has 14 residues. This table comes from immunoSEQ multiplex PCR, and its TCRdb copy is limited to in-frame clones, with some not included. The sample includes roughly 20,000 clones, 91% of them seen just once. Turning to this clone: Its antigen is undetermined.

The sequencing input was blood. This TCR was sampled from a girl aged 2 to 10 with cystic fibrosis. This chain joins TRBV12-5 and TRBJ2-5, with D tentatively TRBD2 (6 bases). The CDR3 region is CASGVGTPSETQYF. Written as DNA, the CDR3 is TGTGCTAGTGGTGTCGGGACTCCCTCGGAGACCCAGTACTTC. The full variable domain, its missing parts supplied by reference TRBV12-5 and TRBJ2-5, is DARVTQTPRHKVTEMGQEVTMRCQPILGHNTVFWYRQTMMQGLELLAYFRNRAPLDDSGMPKDRFSAEMPDATLATLKIQPSEPRDSAVYFCASGVGTPSETQYFGPGTRLLVL.